This TCR beta chain was sequenced in a study of cytomegalovirus exposure and HLA in healthy donors. The CDR3 contains 12 residues. V lost 5 bases and J lost 0, with 5 bases in between. Germline V gene sequence: CDR1 SQVTM, CDR2 ANQGSEA. Use of 60 Vbeta and 13 Jbeta primers characterized the PCR. Here immunoSEQ multiplex PCR was the method, and the copy in TCRdb shows in-frame clones only, minus some. The sample records thousands of clones, roughly 80% being singletons. Sequenced input: PBMCs. The chain employs TRBV29-1 and TRBJ2-4; D gene ambiguous. The sequence was collected from a woman in her 40s in good health and CMV-seropositive. In DNA, the CDR3 is TGCAGCGTTCATCAAGCCAAAAACATTCAGTACTTC. Translation gives CSVHQAKNIQYF.